Listed below are T cell receptor beta chains from one sample, sequenced in a study of cytomegalovirus exposure and HLA in healthy donors. Profiled with immunoSEQ multiplex PCR; TCRdb holds only in-frame clones, not every one. This table has fewer than 350,000 clones, approximately 90% appearing once. Sequenced: PBMCs. These receptors all stem from a woman between 18 and 29 years old in good health and CMV-seronegative. Each CDR3 is given with its conserved first and last residue. Fields, in order: J gene, clone size, D gene, V gene, CDR3 protein, CDR3 DNA. The D gene is left open where the match is weak. Not every row has a clone size; where given, it reads once, few, many or a size class.

TRBJ2-7 few . TRBV6-5 CASSYSPVYEQYF TGTGCCAGCAGTTACAGCCCTGTCTACGAGCAGTACTTC
TRBJ2-3 . . TRBV30 CAWSDGISSTDTQYF TGTGCCTGGAGTGACGGGATTTCTAGCACAGATACGCAGTATTTT
TRBJ1-2 . TRBD1 TRBV28 CASHLNDRGYGYTF TGTGCTTCACATCTAAACGACAGGGGCTATGGCTACACCTTC
TRBJ1-6 . TRBD1 TRBV30 CAWSVGQEGSPLHF TGTGCCTGGAGTGTTGGACAGGAGGGTTCACCCCTCCACTTT
TRBJ2-5 . TRBD1 TRBV2 CASSAGQEETQYF TGTGCCAGCAGTGCTGGACAGGAGGAGACCCAGTACTTC
TRBJ1-2 . TRBD1 TRBV5-8 CASSFPGQGRYGYTF TGTGCCAGCAGCTTTCCGGGACAGGGACGTTACGGCTACACCTTC
TRBJ2-7 . TRBD2 TRBV5-1 CASSMGGTSVYEQYF TGCGCCAGCAGCATGGGCGGGACTAGTGTCTACGAGCAGTACTTC
TRBJ2-5 . . TRBV12-5 CASGISSLGQETQYF TGTGCTAGTGGTATTTCCTCACTAGGCCAAGAGACCCAGTACTTC
TRBJ2-6 . . TRBV27 CASSSEGSGANVLTF TGTGCCAGCAGTTCGGAGGGTTCTGGGGCCAACGTCCTGACTTTC
TRBJ1-2 once TRBD1 TRBV27 CASSSGGSLGYTF TGTGCCAGCAGTTCAGGGGGTTCCCTTGGCTACACCTTC
TRBJ2-5 . TRBD2 TRBV15 CATSRSPGLVGETQYF TGTGCCACCAGCAGGAGCCCGGGACTAGTGGGGGAGACCCAGTACTTC
TRBJ2-5 . TRBD2 TRBV14 CASSPLTGTSGTRGETQYF TGTGCCAGCAGCCCACTGACCGGGACTAGCGGAACGAGGGGAGAGACCCAGTACTTC
TRBJ2-3 . TRBD2 TRBV2 CASRTTSGRADTQYF TGTGCCAGCAGAACGACTAGCGGGAGGGCAGATACGCAGTATTTT
TRBJ2-5 . . TRBV25-1 CASSDARRRGRQETQYF TGTGCCAGCAGTGACGCCAGGAGAAGGGGCCGACAAGAGACCCAGTACTTC
TRBJ1-1 . TRBD1 TRBV23-1 CASSREGANTEAFF TGCGCCAGCAGTCGAGAGGGGGCTAACACTGAAGCTTTCTTT
TRBJ2-3 . TRBD2 TRBV9 CASSVGLAGWSSTDTQYF TGTGCCAGCAGCGTGGGACTAGCGGGATGGAGTAGCACAGATACGCAGTATTTT
TRBJ2-1 . TRBD2 TRBV6-5 CASSRGGTAGNEQFF TGTGCCAGCAGTCGCGGGGGGACGGCTGGGAATGAGCAGTTCTTC
TRBJ2-7 . TRBD2 TRBV27 CASSLTSVLSYEQYF TGTGCCAGCAGCCTTACTAGCGTCTTATCCTACGAGCAGTACTTC
TRBJ2-7 . TRBD1 TRBV11-1 CASSSAGTEPYEQYF TGTGCCAGCAGCTCCGCCGGGACAGAGCCCTACGAGCAGTACTTC
TRBJ2-7 . TRBD1 TRBV19 CASSMGQGAEQYF TGTGCCAGTAGTATGGGACAGGGCGCCGAGCAGTACTTC
TRBJ1-4 . TRBD1 TRBV28 CASSTFSDRGARKLFF TGTGCCAGCAGTACCTTCTCCGACAGGGGGGCCCGAAAACTGTTTTTT
TRBJ2-2 few . TRBV19 CASSIIPGGELFF TGTGCCAGTAGTATAATCCCCGGCGGGGAGCTGTTTTTT
TRBJ2-3 . TRBD2 TRBV7-9 CASSFGTTSTDTQYF TGTGCCAGCAGCTTCGGGACTACAAGCACAGATACGCAGTATTTT
TRBJ2-5 . TRBD2 TRBV6-5 CASSSLSGTGTQYF TGTGCCAGCAGCAGCCTTAGCGGGACTGGGACCCAGTACTTC
TRBJ1-5 once . TRBV28 CASNQEGFSNQPQHF TGTGCCAGCAACCAGGAGGGTTTCTCGAATCAGCCCCAGCATTTT
TRBJ2-3 . . TRBV7-2 CASSLTQGWEQYF TGTGCCAGCAGCTTAACTCAGGGGTGGGAGCAGTATTTT
TRBJ1-6 . . TRBV5-6 CASSLDWGVSSPLHF TGTGCCAGCAGCTTGGACTGGGGGGTCAGTTCACCCCTCCACTTT
TRBJ2-2 . TRBD2 TRBV27 CASSLWGGRTGELFF TGTGCCAGCAGTTTATGGGGCGGGAGGACCGGGGAGCTGTTTTTT
TRBJ2-3 . . TRBV5-1 CASSLTRSTDTQYF TGCGCCAGCAGCTTGACACGTAGCACAGATACGCAGTATTTT
TRBJ1-6 once . TRBV5-1 CASSWEPASSYNSPLHF TGCGCCAGCAGCTGGGAGCCGGCGAGCTCCTATAATTCACCCCTCCACTTT
TRBJ2-7 . . TRBV19 CASSIASSYEQYF TGTGCCAGTAGTATTGCGAGCTCCTACGAGCAGTACTTC
TRBJ2-3 . TRBD2 TRBV5-4 CASSRATSGSTDTQYF TGTGCCAGCAGCCGCGCGACTAGCGGGAGCACAGATACGCAGTATTTT
TRBJ1-2 . . TRBV9 CASSVDSGFNYGYTF TGTGCCAGCAGCGTAGACTCAGGGTTTAACTATGGCTACACCTTC
TRBJ1-1 . . TRBV20-1 CSAMYSEAFF TGCAGTGCTATGTACAGTGAAGCTTTCTTT
TRBJ2-1 . TRBD2 TRBV4-3 CASSQDPAGEFNEQFF TGCGCCAGCAGCCAAGATCCAGCGGGGGAATTCAATGAGCAGTTCTTC
TRBJ1-1 many . TRBV28 CASKSSGEAFF TGTGCCAGCAAATCCTCAGGTGAAGCTTTCTTT
TRBJ2-7 . TRBD1 TRBV5-1 CASSFQQGARLYEQYF TGCGCCAGCAGCTTCCAACAGGGGGCACGCCTCTACGAGCAGTACTTC
TRBJ2-1 . . TRBV7-8 CASSLKANTAYNEQFF TGTGCCAGCAGCTTGAAAGCGAACACTGCCTACAATGAGCAGTTCTTC
TRBJ2-2 . . TRBV19 CASSSHVTGLSGELFF TGTGCCAGTAGTTCTCACGTAACAGGGCTATCCGGGGAGCTGTTTTTT
TRBJ1-5 . . TRBV15 CATSTTDYSNQPQHF TGTGCCACCAGCACCACAGATTATAGCAATCAGCCCCAGCATTTT
TRBJ2-7 . TRBD2 TRBV27 CASRTSGDYEQYF TGTGCCAGCAGGACTAGCGGGGACTACGAGCAGTACTTC
TRBJ1-1 . . TRBV2 CASSTETVNTEAFF TGTGCCAGCAGTACCGAGACAGTGAACACTGAAGCTTTCTTT
TRBJ2-3 . . TRBV4-3 CASSQEGRRDTQYF TGCGCCAGCAGCCAAGAGGGGAGGCGGGATACGCAGTATTTT
TRBJ1-1 few TRBD1 TRBV2 CASSPTGGTEAFF TGTGCCAGCAGTCCAACAGGGGGCACTGAAGCTTTCTTT
TRBJ2-5 . TRBD1 TRBV30 CVWSRQGARETQYF TGTGTCTGGAGTCGACAGGGGGCCCGGGAGACCCAGTACTTC
TRBJ2-7 . TRBD1 TRBV29-1 CSVAPGQGYEQYF TGCAGCGTTGCCCCGGGACAGGGCTACGAGCAGTACTTC
TRBJ1-4 . . TRBV27 CASRVGASWANEKLFF TGTGCCAGCAGAGTAGGGGCCTCGTGGGCTAATGAAAAACTGTTTTTT
TRBJ2-5 . TRBD1 TRBV6-6 CASSQGQGVTQETQYF TGTGCCAGCAGTCAAGGACAGGGGGTTACCCAAGAGACCCAGTACTTC
TRBJ1-1 . TRBD1 TRBV25-1 CATLGTGGPNTEAFF TGTGCCACACTGGGGACAGGGGGACCGAACACTGAAGCTTTCTTT
TRBJ1-2 . . TRBV28 CASSPRRGVSYGYTF TGTGCCAGCAGTCCCCGCCGCGGGGTGAGCTATGGCTACACCTTC
TRBJ2-7 . TRBD2 TRBV6-6 CASSYSTSGRAIKYF TGTGCCAGCAGTTACTCGACTAGCGGGAGGGCCATAAAGTACTTC
TRBJ2-6 . . TRBV28 CASRSGGSGANVLTF TGTGCCAGCAGAAGTGGGGGGTCAGGGGCCAACGTCCTGACTTTC
TRBJ1-2 . . TRBV30 CAWSVSGRTNYGYTF TGTGCCTGGAGTGTGTCAGGGCGGACTAACTATGGCTACACCTTC
TRBJ2-7 . TRBD2 TRBV28 CASSSLAESYEQYF TGTGCCAGCAGTTCCCTAGCGGAGAGTTACGAGCAGTACTTC
TRBJ2-7 . . TRBV19 CASSIAGKGATSYEQYF TGTGCCAGTAGTATAGCGGGTAAAGGAGCAACCTCCTACGAGCAGTACTTC
TRBJ2-3 . . TRBV10-3 CAISEVLGQGADTQYF TGTGCCATCAGTGAAGTTTTAGGGCAGGGTGCAGATACGCAGTATTTT
TRBJ1-1 once TRBD1 TRBV9 CASSVDPQTGLDTEAFF TGTGCCAGCAGCGTAGACCCTCAGACAGGGCTAGACACTGAAGCTTTCTTT
TRBJ2-2 . . TRBV4-1 CASSPHGGELFF TGCGCCAGCAGCCCGCACGGCGGGGAGCTGTTTTTT
TRBJ2-5 . . TRBV5-1 CASSLSSRQGQETQYF TGCGCCAGCAGCTTGTCCTCCCGGCAGGGTCAAGAGACCCAGTACTTC
TRBJ2-7 . TRBD2 TRBV19 CATKRGYEQYF TGTGCCACCAAGCGGGGTTACGAGCAGTACTTC